Below, 12 T cell receptor beta chains from the same sample are listed, as sequenced in a study of T cell repertoires in cytomegalovirus infection. TCRdb reprocessed the reads with MiXCR, giving one entry per CDR3 protein. The sample lists around 450,000 distinct CDR3 sequences; under 40% were seen once. The source material was PBMCs. The receptors derive from a human donor in good health (CMV status not recorded). Some clones in this sample may be carry-over from other donors' samples.

The genes are TRBV5-5 and TRBJ1-2, with no clear D. Germline CDR1 and CDR2: SGHKS and YYEKEE (reference sequence). Deletions cut 2 bases from V and 4 bases from J, with 15 bases between. This CDR3 is built from 15 residues. CDR3 nucleotide sequence: TGTGCCAGCAGCTTAGCGGACCGCCTAAGCTATGGCTACACCTTC. Translated, it gives CASSLADRLSYGYTF.

The V gene is TRBV10-2, the J gene TRBJ1-1; no reliable D call. This CDR3 spans 16 amino acids. CDR1 is WSHSY and CDR2 is SAAADI in the germline V gene. V was cut by 7 bases and J by 3 bases, with 21 bases left in between. The CDR3 DNA follows: TGCGCCAGCAACTTCAGAGGGAATAATCGGTACACTGAAGCTTTCTTT. Residues: CASNFRGNNRYTEAFF.

The rearrangement links TRBV4-1 to TRBJ1-5; D is uncertain. Looked up from germline, CDR1 is MGHRA and CDR2 is YSYEKL. The CDR3 extends over 15 amino acids. The ends were cut back, 1 base at V and 6 bases at J, with 13 bases in the middle. The CDR3 protein is CASSQGTSISQPQHF. Written as DNA, the CDR3 is TGCGCCAGCAGCCAAGGTACCAGTATATCTCAGCCCCAGCATTTT.

This sequence joins TRBV6-5 and TRBJ2-7; no definite D call. V lost 0 bases to trimming and J lost 0 bases, with 9 bases between them. The CDR3 totals 15 residues. Germline V CDR1 and CDR2: MNHEY, SVGAGI. The CDR3 DNA reads TGTGCCAGCAGTTACTCGAAACGGGTCTCCTACGAGCAGTACTTC. Its protein product is CASSYSKRVSYEQYF.

CDR3 nucleotide sequence: TGTGCCAGCAGCCACCGGGACAGGGGATTCGCTGAAGCTTTCTTT. Residues: CASSHRDRGFAEAFF. The J gene is TRBJ1-1, the V gene TRBV7-9, with 10 bases that match TRBD1. This CDR3 comprises 15 residues. The germline V gene has CDR1 SEHNR and CDR2 FQNEAQ (reference sequence). The ends lost 5 bases at V and 6 bases at J; junction bases unmatched: 9.

The rearrangement uses TRBV27 and TRBJ1-1, with no clear D. V was shortened by 2 bases and J by 0 bases, with 10 bases between the two germline ends. The CDR3 length is 15 residues. CDR1 and CDR2 from the germline V gene are MNHEY and SMNVEV (reference sequence). The CDR3 loop reads CASSLGQTMNTEAFF. The CDR3 coding sequence is TGTGCCAGCAGTTTAGGTCAGACAATGAACACTGAAGCTTTCTTT.

This chain joins TRBV6-2 or TRBV6-3 and TRBJ1-1; tentative D call: TRBD1 (5 bases). CDR3 size: 16 residues. Germline V gene sequence: CDR1 MNHEY, CDR2 SVGEGT. V was trimmed by 5 bases and J by 5 bases, leaving 21 bases between them. As DNA, the CDR3 is TGTGCCAGCAGTAAGACAGCTACCATAATAAAGACTGAAGCTTTCTTT. It yields the protein CASSKTATIIKTEAFF.

This clonotype was recorded many times. The DNA of the CDR3 is TGTGCCAGCAGCTTAGACCGACAGAGGGAAGATCAGCCCCAGCATTTT. Its protein product is CASSLDRQREDQPQHF. The chain links TRBV7-2 to TRBJ1-5, with a possible D match to TRBD1 (5 bases). This CDR3 is 16 amino acids long. Trimming left V 1 base short and J 5 bases short, with 15 bases between. From germline, CDR1 is SGHTA and CDR2 FQGNSA.

With regard to this clonotype: This may be a read error, as it is one base from a much larger clone. This chain links TRBV7-2 with TRBJ2-5; tentatively, D is TRBD1 (5 bases). The CDR3 runs 13 residues. The germline V gene encodes CDR1 SGHTA and CDR2 FQGNSA. In nucleotides, the CDR3 is TGTTCCAGCAGCTTAGTGCAGGGAGAGACCCAGTACTTC. Protein: CSSSLVQGETQYF.

This clonotype was detected ten times or more. The rearrangement links TRBV6-4 to TRBJ2-1, with 8 positions matching TRBD1. Losses at the gene ends were 5 bases for V and 8 bases for J; bases not matched to a gene: 8. Germline values: CDR1 MRHNA, CDR2 SNTAGT. The CDR3 is made up of 14 amino acids. CDR3 DNA: TGTGCCAGCAGTACCGGGACAGGTCAGGATGAGCAGTTCTTC. It yields the protein CASSTGTGQDEQFF.

The rearrangement joins TRBV2 to TRBJ2-7; perhaps TRBD1 as D (6 bases). This CDR3 is 15 amino acids long. V lost 8 bases and J lost 4, with 21 bases in between. CDR1 SNHLY and CDR2 FYNNEI come from the germline V gene. CDR3 residues: CASRKQTGPRYEQYF. CDR3 DNA: TGTGCCAGCCGAAAACAGACAGGTCCTCGGTACGAGCAGTACTTC. Full variable domain (rest looked up from reference TRBV2 and TRBJ2-7): EPEVTQTPSHQVTQMGQEVILRCVPISNHLYFYWYRQILGQKVEFLVSFYNNEISEKSEIFDDQFSVERPDGSNFTLKIRSTKLEDSAMYFCASRKQTGPRYEQYFGPGTRLTVT.

This chain uses TRBV19 with TRBJ2-2, with 9 bases fitting TRBD1. This CDR3 has 16 residues. Germline V gene data show CDR1 as LNHDA and CDR2 as SQIVND (reference sequence). J gave up 5 bases and V 3 bases, and 7 bases lay outside the gene matches. The CDR3 region is CASSMAGQGTTGELFF. The CDR3 nucleotides read TGTGCCAGTAGTATGGCGGGACAGGGCACGACCGGGGAGCTGTTTTTT.